Shown below are 19 T cell receptor beta chains from a single sample sequenced in a study of regulatory T cells in long-lasting Graves disease. Investigators prepared the TCR beta libraries by applying iRepertoire HTBI primers and Arm-PCR of CDR3 regions. TCRdb reprocessed the multiplex PCR reads via MiXCR and lists one record per CDR3 protein. The data show under 300,000 distinct CDR3 sequences, with 20% seen just once and about 14% held by the top ten. Time point here: newly diagnosed GD, antithyroid drugs for less than 3 months. Isolated PBMC RNA provided the starting material for the TCR library. The sample in question was peripheral blood mononuclear cells (PBMCs), obtained at new diagnosis, from a patient treated with antithyroid drugs. These receptors were collected from a female donor with Graves disease.

This clonotype came up many times. The chain is built from TRBV9 and TRBJ2-3, with 9 bases lining up with TRBD1. Germline V gene data show CDR1 as SGDLS and CDR2 as YYNGEE. CDR3 length equals 16 residues. The V segment lost 4 bases and the J segment 0 bases; nucleotides outside the gene matches: 6. This CDR3 reads CASSLGDRVSTDTQYF. The CDR3 coding sequence is TGTGCCAGCAGCCTCGGGGACAGGGTTAGCACAGATACGCAGTATTTT. The complete variable domain, with remaining parts taken from reference TRBV9 and TRBJ2-3, reads DSGVTQTPKHLITATGQRVTLRCSPRSGDLSVYWYQQSLDQGLQFLIQYYNGEERAKGNILERFSAQQFPDLHSELNLSSLELGDSALYFCASSLGDRVSTDTQYFGPGTRLTVL.

Comments on this clonotype: A much more abundant neighbour one base away suggests this may be a read error. The rearrangement links TRBV9 to TRBJ2-2, with a weak D call TRBD1 (5 bases). The CDR3 is made up of 16 amino acids. The germline V gene has CDR1 SGDLS and CDR2 YYNGEE. Trimming took off 0 bases at V and 7 bases at J, with 16 bases between the two ends. CDR3 sequence reads: CASSVGTQPSRGELFF. In DNA form, the CDR3 reads TGTGCCAGCAGCGTAGGGACACAGCCGTCCCGCGGGGAGCTGTTTTTT. The whole variable domain, remainder taken from reference TRBV9 and TRBJ2-2, is DSGVTQTPKHLITATGQRVTLRCSPRSGDLSVYWYQQSLDQGLQFLIQYYNGEERAKGNILERFSAQQFPDLHSELNLSSLELGDSALYFCASSVGTQPSRGELFFGEGSRLTVL.

This clonotype was seen repeatedly, ten times or more. In nucleotides, the CDR3 is TGTGCCAGCAGCCAAGGGGCCGGGGTTACTTACGAGCAGTACTTC. Translating gives CASSQGAGVTYEQYF. The rearrangement uses TRBV3-1 and TRBJ2-7; D is perhaps TRBD2 (5 bases). The CDR3 contains 15 residues. CDR1 is LGHDT, CDR2 YNNKEL, per germline (reference sequence). V was clipped by 1 base and J by 4 bases, with 14 bases between them.

The table lists this clonotype with many counts. The chain recombines TRBV5-6 with TRBJ2-7; D uncertain. Germline CDR1 reads SGHDT; CDR2 reads YYEEEE. V shed 1 base and J shed 5 bases, with 10 bases lying between them. The CDR3 extends over 13 amino acids. CDR3: CASSLWGFDEQYF. The CDR3 coding sequence is TGTGCCAGCAGCTTGTGGGGTTTCGACGAGCAGTACTTC.

To note about this clonotype: A read error may explain this, as a much larger clone is one base away. A read error is likely, as this CDR3 ends without the conserved phenylalanine or tryptophan. Here the CDR3 DNA reads TGCAGCGTCACGGGCGCTAGCGGGATCCAAGAGACCCAGTACCTC. The encoded protein is CSVTGASGIQETQYL. The chain carries TRBV29-1 and TRBJ2-5, with 9 bases identical to TRBD2. The CDR3 length is 15 residues. V was pared by 6 bases and J by 1 base, with 9 bases of the junction left unmatched. Germline V CDR1 and CDR2: SQVTM, ANQGSEA.

The DNA of the CDR3 is TGTGCCTGGAGTCCTGGGGGCAGGGCGGACCCCGAGCAGTACTTC. This sequence encodes CAWSPGGRADPEQYF. V usage is TRBV30 and J usage is TRBJ2-7; perhaps TRBD1 as D (6 bases). Looked up from germline, CDR1 is GTSNPN and CDR2 is SVGIG (reference sequence). Trimming stripped 2 bases from V and 6 bases from J, with 20 bases between. This CDR3 contains 15 residues.

This clonotype has a count of ten or more. V is TRBV7-9 and J is TRBJ2-1; 9 nucleotides line up with TRBD2. The ends lost 2 bases at V and 8 bases at J; junction bases unmatched: 4. This CDR3 comprises 14 residues. Germline CDR1 reads SEHNR; CDR2 reads FQNEAQ (reference sequence). The CDR3 region is CASSLRLAGHEQFF. Written as DNA, the CDR3 is TGTGCCAGCAGCTTACGGCTAGCGGGGCATGAGCAGTTCTTC.

The sample holds many counts of this clonotype. The CDR3 DNA is TGTGCCAGCACCCAGGGAGGTCAGGCGAACACTGAAGCTTTCTTT. Translation: CASTQGGQANTEAFF. The rearrangement links TRBV7-9 to TRBJ1-1, with D tentatively TRBD1 (5 bases). This CDR3 is built from 15 residues. Germline-derived CDR1 and CDR2 are SEHNR and FQNEAQ (reference sequence). The V end was cut by 7 bases, the J end by 1 base, with 16 bases between.

This clonotype was detected ten times or more. This sequence joins TRBV5-1 and TRBJ2-7, with D possibly being TRBD1 (6 bases). CDR3 size: 14 residues. CDR1 SGHRS and CDR2 YFSETQ come from the germline V gene. Trimming took off 2 bases at V and 3 bases at J, with 12 bases between the two ends. The DNA for the CDR3 is TGCGCCAGCAGCTTAGACACAGGGATCTACGAGCAGTACTTC. This encodes CASSLDTGIYEQYF. Looking up the rest from reference TRBV5-1 and TRBJ2-7 gives the full variable domain: KAGVTQTPRYLIKTRGQQVTLSCSPISGHRSVSWYQQTPGQGLQFLFEYFSETQRNKGNFPGRFSGRQFSNSRSEMNVSTLELGDSALYLCASSLDTGIYEQYFGPGTRLTVT.

Concerning this clonotype: This may stem from a read error, because a much larger clone lies one nucleotide away. This chain connects TRBV6-1 to TRBJ2-5, with TRBD2 matching over 8 bases. Looked up from germline, CDR1 is MNHNS and CDR2 is SASEGT. The V segment lost 6 bases and the J segment 5 bases; nucleotides outside the gene matches: 8. The length of the CDR3 is 14 residues. CDR3 sequence (DNA): TGTGCCAGCAGGTCCCCCGGGAGGGGGGAGACCCAGTACTTC. This codes for CASRSPGRGETQYF.

This clonotype was detected a few times. The chain joins TRBV30 to TRBJ2-7; maybe TRBD2 (6 bases). Looked up from germline, CDR1 is GTSNPN and CDR2 is SVGIG (reference sequence). This CDR3 spans 13 amino acids. V lost 5 bases, J lost 3 bases, and 14 bases lay in between. The DNA of the CDR3 is TGTGCCTGGTCCCCGGGAGTGGGCTACGAGCAGTACTTC. Amino acids: CAWSPGVGYEQYF.

This chain links TRBV20-1 with TRBJ2-5; TRBD2 matches 15 bases. This CDR3 has 17 amino acids. The V gene's germline CDR1 is DFQATT and CDR2 SNEGSKA (reference sequence). J was trimmed by 4 bases and V by 3 bases; bases with no gene match: 9. The CDR3 sequence: CSARGGLAGGPGETQYF. CDR3 coding DNA: TGCAGTGCTAGGGGTGGACTAGCGGGAGGGCCGGGAGAGACCCAGTACTTC.

This clonotype was counted ten times or more. CDR3 sequence reads: CASSPGGGNEQFF. The CDR3 coding sequence is TGTGCCAGCAGCCCGGGAGGGGGTAATGAGCAGTTCTTC. The chain employs TRBV7-2 and TRBJ2-1, with 8 bases matching TRBD2. Germline CDR1 is SGHTA and CDR2 is FQGNSA. The V segment lost 5 bases and the J segment 7 bases; nucleotides outside the gene matches: 4. CDR3 size: 13 residues.

This clonotype was counted between two and nine times. The chain uses TRBV29-1 and TRBJ2-2; D uncertain. The germline V gene encodes CDR1 SQVTM and CDR2 ANQGSEA. The V end was cut by 5 bases, the J end by 5 bases, with 3 bases between. This CDR3 region has 10 residues. The CDR3 loop reads CSVRTGELFF. The CDR3 bases are TGCAGCGTTCGTACCGGGGAGCTGTTTTTT.

Turning to this clonotype: This probably arose from a read error, given a far larger clone one base away. The rearrangement joins TRBV7-2 to TRBJ2-3; D remains ambiguous. The DNA end is a closer match to TRBJ2-5, so the J assignment may be wrong. The germline V gene encodes CDR1 SGHTA and CDR2 FQGNSA. The CDR3 has 14 residues. CDR3 DNA: TGTGCCGGCAGCCGATCAGGCTCACAAGAGACCCAGTACTTC. It encodes CAGSRSGSQETQYF.

This clonotype has ten or more counts. The V gene is TRBV19, the J gene TRBJ2-1, with 9 positions matching TRBD2. The V and J ends lost 6 bases and 3 bases, in that order; junction bases with no gene match: 6. Looked up from germline, CDR1 is LNHDA and CDR2 is SQIVND (reference sequence). CDR3 length: 15 amino acids. As DNA, the CDR3 is TGTGCCAGTAGCAACCTAGCGGGACTCTACAATGAGCAGTTCTTC. This gives the protein CASSNLAGLYNEQFF. Based on the CDR3 plus reference TRBV19 and TRBJ2-1, the full variable domain is DGGITQSPKYLFRKEGQNVTLSCEQNLNHDAMYWYRQDPGQGLRLIYYSQIVNDFQKGDIAEGYSVSREKKESFPLTVTSAQKNPTAFYLCASSNLAGLYNEQFFGPGTRLTVL.

This clonotype was counted ten times or more. The chain joins TRBV5-6 to TRBJ2-5, with 7 bases that match TRBD1. Germline V lookup: CDR1 SGHDT, CDR2 YYEEEE. V gave up 4 bases and J gave up 7 bases; unmatched junction bases: 10. The CDR3 has 14 residues. The CDR3 coding sequence is TGTGCCAGCAGCCAAGACAGGGAAGACGGGACCCAGTACTTC. This translates into CASSQDREDGTQYF.

The sample holds a few counts of this clonotype. This sequence may be a read error, since a much larger clone differs from it by one base. V gene TRBV6-1 combines with J gene TRBJ1-1; 8 nucleotides align to TRBD1. Germline assignment: CDR1 MNHNS and CDR2 SASEGT. The CDR3 has 14 residues. This CDR3 reads CANSESGGWTEAFF. The CDR3 nucleotides read TGTGCCAACAGTGAATCAGGGGGCTGGACTGAAGCTTTCTTT.

This clonotype was counted ten times or more. The genes are TRBV7-9 and TRBJ1-3; D gene unclear. This CDR3 region has 16 residues. Trimming stripped 6 bases from V and 0 bases from J, with 15 bases between. Germline CDR1 and CDR2: SEHNR and FQNEAQ (reference sequence). The DNA for the CDR3 is TGTGCCAGCAGTGTAGGACGGGCATCCTCTGGAAACACCATATATTTT. Translated: CASSVGRASSGNTIYF.